This passage covers 24 T cell receptor beta chains from one sample sequenced in a study of beta chain features in type 1 diabetes. The investigators reverse transcribed all of the isolated RNA, so they sequenced expressed TCRB transcripts. Method: immunoSEQ multiplex PCR; TCRdb's copy keeps in-frame clones and lacks some. The sample yields some 220,000 clones, 9.5% to 13% seen once. The source material was central memory CD4+ T cells from blood. These receptors all stem from a man between 18 and 29 years old in good health.

This chain uses TRBV7-9 with TRBJ2-2; no reliable D call. The V and J ends lost 5 bases and 4 bases respectively, with 23 bases between them. Germline-derived CDR1 and CDR2 are SEHNR and FQNEAQ (reference sequence). This CDR3 has 18 amino acids. The chain's CDR3 is CASSPRGGLAVVTGELFF. The CDR3 nucleotides are TGTGCCAGCAGCCCCAGAGGTGGGCTTGCAGTAGTCACCGGGGAGCTGTTTTTT.

This clone was seen ten or more times. The chain recombines TRBV4-1 with TRBJ2-1, with unresolved D. The CDR3 is made up of 13 amino acids. V was cut by 2 bases and J by 4 bases, with 6 bases left in between. Germline CDR1 MGHRA, CDR2 YSYEKL. CDR3 coding DNA: TGCGCCAGCAGCCAACCTACGTACAATGAGCAGTTCTTC. Translated: CASSQPTYNEQFF.

Only a few counts were recorded for this clone. CDR3 in amino acids: CASSAGTQETQYF. The CDR3 DNA reads TGTGCCAGCAGCGCCGGGACTCAAGAGACCCAGTACTTC. V usage is TRBV7-3 and J usage is TRBJ2-5; D perhaps matches TRBD2 (6 bases). V lost 5 bases and J lost 2, with 9 bases in between. The CDR3 has 13 residues. CDR1 and CDR2 from the germline V gene are SGHTA and FQGTGA.

The CDR3 coding sequence is TGTGCCTGGAAGGCTTGGGGTGACAATCAGCCCCAGCATTTT. Translating it yields CAWKAWGDNQPQHF. The V gene is TRBV30, the J gene TRBJ1-5; D remains ambiguous. V was clipped by 4 bases and J by 3 bases, with 13 bases between them. The CDR3 covers 14 residues. The germline V gene encodes CDR1 GTSNPN and CDR2 SVGIG (reference sequence).

This clone was counted only a few times. This chain links TRBV5-8 with TRBJ2-2; no clear D gene. The CDR3 length is 16 residues. From germline, CDR1 is SGHTS and CDR2 YDEGEE. Trimming cost V 0 bases and J 0 bases, with 9 bases left between them. CDR3 amino acids: CASSLGQAANTGELFF. CDR3 DNA: TGTGCCAGCAGCTTGGGGCAGGCCGCGAACACCGGGGAGCTGTTTTTT. The whole variable domain, filled in from reference TRBV5-8 and TRBJ2-2, reads EAGVTQSPTHLIKTRGQQATLRCSPISGHTSVYWYQQALGLGLQFLLWYDEGEERNRGNFPPRFSGRQFPNYSSELNVNALELEDSALYLCASSLGQAANTGELFFGEGSRLTVL.

The V call is TRBV5-6, the J call TRBJ1-3; D unresolved. The length of the CDR3 is 14 residues. V lost 4 bases and J 8 bases, leaving 16 bases between the germline ends. Germline values: CDR1 SGHDT, CDR2 YYEEEE. The CDR3 is CASSLGLFRDTIYF. The CDR3 bases are TGTGCCAGCAGCCTAGGGCTCTTTCGAGACACCATATATTTT.

This clone was recorded a few times. This chain links TRBV18 with TRBJ2-3, with D hard to call. The CDR3 spans 11 residues. Germline lookup yields CDR1 KGHSH and CDR2 LQKENI. Deletions cut 5 bases from V and 2 bases from J, with 2 bases between. CDR3 in amino acids: CASSTTDTQYF. CDR3 nucleotide sequence: TGTGCCAGCTCAACCACAGATACGCAGTATTTT.

This clone appeared a few times. In DNA form, the CDR3 reads TGTGCCAGCACCCCAGGGGGACTAGCGGGAGGCTACGAGCAGTACTTC. As protein: CASTPGGLAGGYEQYF. The rearrangement joins TRBV5-4 to TRBJ2-7, with TRBD2 identical over 15 bases. Germline assignment: CDR1 SGHNT and CDR2 YYREEE (reference sequence). Trimming at V came to 6 bases and at J to 3 bases, leaving 7 bases not matched to a gene. CDR3 length equals 16 residues.

The chain recombines TRBV9 with TRBJ2-5; 8 bases are shared with TRBD2. Germline CDR1 reads SGDLS; CDR2 reads YYNGEE. CDR3 length: 15 amino acids. V trimming: 3 bases; J trimming: 3 bases; junction bases outside the gene matches: 7. As DNA, the CDR3 is TGTGCCAGCAGCGCCCTAGGGACTAGGGAAGAGACCCAGTACTTC. Translation: CASSALGTREETQYF.

The chain has TRBV7-9 and TRBJ2-7, with D unclear. This CDR3 has 16 residues. Deletions cut 5 bases from V and 1 base from J, with 18 bases between. Germline V CDR1 and CDR2: SEHNR, FQNEAQ (reference sequence). The CDR3, as DNA: TGTGCCAGCAGCCCGGATCGGTCGGCCAGATCCTACGAGCAGTACTTC. Translating it yields CASSPDRSARSYEQYF.

This chain joins TRBV20-1 and TRBJ2-3; 8 nucleotides match TRBD2. Germline assignment: CDR1 DFQATT and CDR2 SNEGSKA (reference sequence). Unmatched junction bases numbered 2, after V lost 7 bases and J lost 5 bases. This CDR3 has 11 amino acids. CDR3 loop: CSVGRGDTQYF. The CDR3 DNA reads TGCAGTGTCGGGAGGGGAGATACGCAGTATTTT.

This sequence joins TRBV10-3 and TRBJ1-1, with 8 bases fitting TRBD1. In germline, CDR1 is ENHRY, CDR2 SYGVKD. The length of the CDR3 is 15 residues. Trimming took 5 bases from V and 2 from J; bases not matched to a gene: 7. The CDR3 DNA reads as TGTGCCATCAGTTCGACAACAGGGGGTAACACTGAAGCTTTCTTT. Protein product: CAISSTTGGNTEAFF.

The chain employs TRBV5-6 and TRBJ1-2, with D tentatively TRBD1 (6 bases). This CDR3 contains 14 residues. The ends were cut back, 7 bases at V and 4 bases at J, with 17 bases in the middle. Germline assignment: CDR1 SGHDT and CDR2 YYEEEE. The CDR3 sequence: CASRERGNSYGYTF. The CDR3 DNA follows: TGTGCCAGCCGAGAGAGGGGGAATAGCTATGGCTACACCTTC.

The J gene is TRBJ2-1, the V gene TRBV4-3, with D maybe TRBD2 (6 bases). Trimming removed 0 bases from V and 2 bases from J, with 11 bases in between. Germline V gene data show CDR1 as LGHNA and CDR2 as YSLEER. This CDR3 is built from 16 residues. In DNA form, the CDR3 reads TGCGCCAGCAGCCAAGAAGGAGGGATTACCTACAATGAGCAGTTCTTC. Its translation: CASSQEGGITYNEQFF.

This clone was picked up many times. This chain uses TRBV5-4 with TRBJ2-5; D may be TRBD1 or TRBD2 (5 bases each). Germline CDR1 SGHNT, CDR2 YYREEE (reference sequence). V was shortened by 4 bases and J by 2 bases, with 12 bases between the two germline ends. This CDR3 is 14 amino acids long. The CDR3 DNA reads TGTGCCAGCAGCACACGGGACCTACAAGAGACCCAGTACTTC. Translated: CASSTRDLQETQYF.

This clone has a handful of counts. The chain joins TRBV6-5 to TRBJ1-2; D call uncertain. CDR3 length: 14 residues. Germline CDR1 MNHEY, CDR2 SVGAGI. V lost 0 bases and J 2 bases, leaving 7 bases between the germline ends. For the CDR3, the DNA is TGTGCCAGCAGTTACTCGATCGGGAACTATGGCTACACCTTC. Protein sequence: CASSYSIGNYGYTF.

The V and J genes are TRBV29-1 and TRBJ2-7, with D uncertain. V was clipped by 5 bases and J by 2 bases, with 10 bases between them. From germline, CDR1 is SQVTM and CDR2 ANQGSEA. The CDR3 has 12 residues. The CDR3 spells CSVFDGTYEQYF. The CDR3, as DNA: TGCAGCGTTTTTGACGGCACCTACGAGCAGTACTTC.

The chain carries TRBV5-4 and TRBJ2-1, with D perhaps matching TRBD2 (5 bases). CDR1 and CDR2 (germline): SGHNT, YYREEE (reference sequence). The CDR3 has 14 residues. The V and J ends lost 4 bases and 3 bases respectively, with 11 bases between them. CDR3 nucleotide sequence: TGTGCCAGCAGCCGAGGGCAGCGCTACAATGAGCAGTTCTTC. This gives the protein CASSRGQRYNEQFF.

In this sample, this clone turned up a few times. This chain uses TRBV14 with TRBJ1-1, with D possibly being TRBD1 (5 bases). Germline lookup yields CDR1 SGHDN and CDR2 FVKESK. Trimming removed 1 base from V and 6 bases from J, with 9 bases in between. The CDR3 totals 13 residues. CDR3 nucleotide sequence: TGTGCCAGCAGCCAAGCAGGGTTCGCTGAAGCTTTCTTT. The encoded protein is CASSQAGFAEAFF.

This clone was seen ten or more times. Other DNA sequences in the sample encode the same CDR3. The chain couples TRBV5-4 to TRBJ2-5; 11 bases line up with TRBD2. With V trimmed by 3 bases and J by 2 bases, 3 bases remained unmatched. Germline CDR1 and CDR2: SGHNT and YYREEE (reference sequence). This CDR3 is built from 15 residues. CDR3 nucleotides: TGTGCCAGCAGCTGGGGGACTAGCGGACAAGAGACCCAGTACTTC. It encodes CASSWGTSGQETQYF. Full variable domain (rest looked up from reference TRBV5-4 and TRBJ2-5): ETGVTQSPTHLIKTRGQQVTLRCSSQSGHNTVSWYQQALGQGPQFIFQYYREEENGRGNFPPRFSGLQFPNYSSELNVNALELDDSALYLCASSWGTSGQETQYFGPGTRLLVL.

This clone was detected many times. Other DNA variants within this sample encode the same CDR3. The CDR3 spells CAWSRGSNQPQHF. Written as DNA, the CDR3 is TGTGCCTGGAGTCGGGGTAGCAATCAGCCCCAGCATTTT. The V and J genes are TRBV30 and TRBJ1-5, with unresolved D. This CDR3 is 13 amino acids long. Trimming removed 2 bases from V and 0 bases from J, with 5 bases in between. The germline V gene encodes CDR1 GTSNPN and CDR2 SVGIG (reference sequence).

This chain links TRBV9 with TRBJ1-2; tentative D call: TRBD1 (6 bases). The CDR3 covers 16 residues. V lost 3 bases, J lost 4 bases, and 19 bases lay in between. Germline lookup yields CDR1 SGDLS and CDR2 YYNGEE. This CDR3 is CASSGDGTGRGYGYTF. The CDR3 DNA reads TGTGCCAGCAGCGGAGACGGCACAGGGCGAGGCTATGGCTACACCTTC. Using reference TRBV9 and TRBJ1-2 for the parts outside the CDR3, the full variable domain is DSGVTQTPKHLITATGQRVTLRCSPRSGDLSVYWYQQSLDQGLQFLIQYYNGEERAKGNILERFSAQQFPDLHSELNLSSLELGDSALYFCASSGDGTGRGYGYTFGSGTRLTVV.

This clone has at least ten counts. This sequence joins TRBV30 and TRBJ2-3; D gene uncertain. Trimming took 5 bases from V and 5 from J, leaving 11 bases between them. Germline V lookup: CDR1 GTSNPN, CDR2 SVGIG (reference sequence). The CDR3 runs to 12 residues. The CDR3 sequence: CAWLRHIDTQYF. The CDR3 nucleotides read TGTGCCTGGCTTCGCCACATAGATACGCAGTATTTT. Drawing the rest from reference TRBV30 and TRBJ2-3, the complete variable domain is SQTIHQWPATLVQPVGSPLSLECTVEGTSNPNLYWYRQAAGRGLQLLFYSVGIGQISSEVPQNLSASRPQDRQFILSSKKLLLSDSGFYLCAWLRHIDTQYFGPGTRLTVL.

The sample holds many counts of this clone. This sequence joins TRBV9 and TRBJ1-1; weak D call: TRBD1 (6 bases). The germline V gene has CDR1 SGDLS and CDR2 YYNGEE. CDR3 length: 17 residues. V dropped 0 bases and J dropped 0 bases, with 15 bases sitting between them. The CDR3 spells CASSVVRLGGLNTEAFF. In nucleotides, the CDR3 is TGTGCCAGCAGCGTAGTACGCCTTGGGGGCTTGAACACTGAAGCTTTCTTT.